This T cell receptor beta chain came from a study of T cells after posttransplantation cyclophosphamide. General study findings and limits: After PTCy, TRB diversity resembled that of CNI/methotrexate controls. Later blood repertoires were often dominated by clones from the donor CD8+ memory compartment.

The CDR3 length is 15 residues. V was pared by 2 bases and J by 5 bases, with 13 bases between. Germline lookup yields CDR1 MDHEN and CDR2 SYDVKM. Libraries were prepared by immunoSEQ multiplex PCR; TCRdb keeps only in-frame clonotypes and omits some of them. The data contain around 23,000 clones, nearly 99% of them singletons. This clone has a single count. The antigen remains unidentified. The naive gate required viable CD3+CD4+ or CD3+CD8+ cells with CCR7+CD45RA+CD45RO-CD95-CD27+CD28+ phenotype. The sample was naive CD8+ T cells sorted from PBMCs. The rearrangement joins TRBV28 to TRBJ1-5; no definite D call. This TCR came from a man aged 40-55 years in good health, CMV-negative, and a related stem cell transplant donor. DNA for the CDR3: TGTGCCAGCAGTTTAACGGTGAGGGAGGATCAGCCCCAGCATTTT. Its protein product is CASSLTVREDQPQHF.